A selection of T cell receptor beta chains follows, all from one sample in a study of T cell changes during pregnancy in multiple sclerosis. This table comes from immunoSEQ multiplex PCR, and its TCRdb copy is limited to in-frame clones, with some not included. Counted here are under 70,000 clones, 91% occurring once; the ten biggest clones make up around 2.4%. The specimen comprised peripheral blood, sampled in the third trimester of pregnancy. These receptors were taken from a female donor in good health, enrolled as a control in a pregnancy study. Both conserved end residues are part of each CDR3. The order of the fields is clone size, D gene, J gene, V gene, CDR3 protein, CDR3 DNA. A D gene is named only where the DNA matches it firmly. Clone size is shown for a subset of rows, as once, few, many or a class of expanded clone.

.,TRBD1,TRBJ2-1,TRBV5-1,CASSLELWDREPYNEQFF,TGCGCCAGCAGCTTGGAGCTGTGGGACAGGGAACCCTACAATGAGCAGTTCTTC
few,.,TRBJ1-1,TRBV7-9,CASSFGNEAFF,TGTGCCAGCAGCTTCGGTAATGAAGCTTTCTTT
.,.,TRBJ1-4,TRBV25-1,CASSESGFSEKLFF,TGTGCCAGCAGTGAGTCCGGGTTCAGTGAAAAACTGTTTTTT
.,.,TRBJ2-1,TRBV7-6,CASSWTGSSYNEQFF,TGTGCCAGCAGCTGGACTGGCAGCTCCTACAATGAGCAGTTCTTC
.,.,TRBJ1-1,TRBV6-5,CASSYLGVGGSEAFF,TGTGCCAGCAGTTACCTAGGAGTAGGGGGTTCTGAAGCTTTCTTT
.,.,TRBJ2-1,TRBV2,CASSELGSGPYNEQFF,TGTGCCAGCAGTGAGCTCGGCAGTGGGCCCTACAATGAGCAGTTCTTC
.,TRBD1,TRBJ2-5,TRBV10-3,CAISESGTGGTQYF,TGTGCCATCAGTGAGTCTGGGACAGGGGGTACCCAGTACTTC
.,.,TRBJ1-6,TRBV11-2,CASSASGTSNSPLHF,TGTGCCAGCAGCGCCTCCGGGACAAGTAATTCACCCCTCCACTTT
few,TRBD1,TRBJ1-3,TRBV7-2,CASSPGGSGNTIYF,TGTGCCAGCAGCCCAGGGGGCTCTGGAAACACCATATATTTT
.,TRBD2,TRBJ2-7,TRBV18,CASSPGGSSWEQYF,TGTGCCAGCTCACCGGGCGGGAGCTCGTGGGAGCAGTACTTC
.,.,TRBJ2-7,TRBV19,CASSTGLGGYEQYF,TGTGCCAGTAGTACAGGACTAGGGGGCTACGAGCAGTACTTC
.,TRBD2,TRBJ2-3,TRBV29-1,CSSDSARGSTDTQYF,TGCAGCTCAGACTCCGCGCGGGGGTCCACAGATACGCAGTATTTT
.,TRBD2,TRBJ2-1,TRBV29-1,CSVERGGSGVNEQFF,TGCAGCGTTGAAAGGGGCGGGAGTGGTGTTAATGAGCAGTTCTTC
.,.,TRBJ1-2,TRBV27,CASSLGGSGGYTF,TGTGCCAGCAGTTTAGGAGGGTCGGGAGGCTACACCTTC
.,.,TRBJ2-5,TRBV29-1,CSVEGGFQETQYF,TGCAGCGTTGAAGGCGGATTCCAAGAGACCCAGTACTTC
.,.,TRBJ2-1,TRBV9,CASRAGTSNEQFF,TGTGCCAGCAGGGCCGGGACATCAAATGAGCAGTTCTTC
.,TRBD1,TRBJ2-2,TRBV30,CAWSVIRGTNTGELFF,TGTGCCTGGAGTGTAATCAGGGGGACGAACACCGGGGAGCTGTTTTTT
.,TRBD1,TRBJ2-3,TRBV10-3,CAIKETTGTGVATDTQYF,TGTGCCATCAAAGAAACCACCGGGACAGGGGTTGCAACAGATACGCAGTATTTT
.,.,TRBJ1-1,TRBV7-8,CASAALRVGTEAFF,TGTGCCAGCGCGGCTCTGAGGGTGGGGACTGAAGCTTTCTTT
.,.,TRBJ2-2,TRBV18,CASSPRDRNTGELFF,TGTGCCAGCTCACCTCGAGACAGAAACACCGGGGAGCTGTTTTTT
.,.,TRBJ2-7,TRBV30,CAWRGGSYEQYF,TGTGCCTGGCGAGGGGGCTCCTACGAGCAGTACTTC
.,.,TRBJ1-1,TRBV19,CASSHRVLNTEAFF,TGTGCCAGTAGTCACAGGGTTCTGAACACTGAAGCTTTCTTT
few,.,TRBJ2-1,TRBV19,CASSPISYNEQFF,TGTGCCAGTAGCCCTATCTCCTACAATGAGCAGTTCTTC
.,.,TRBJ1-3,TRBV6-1,CASTYIEDRGNTIYF,TGTGCCAGCACCTACATAGAAGACAGGGGAAACACCATATATTTT
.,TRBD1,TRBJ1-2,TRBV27,CASRKGTGPLTF,TGTGCCAGCAGAAAGGGGACAGGGCCACTAACCTTC
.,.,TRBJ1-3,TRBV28,CASSLGLDSGNTIYF,TGTGCCAGCAGTTTGGGGCTGGACTCTGGAAACACCATATATTTT
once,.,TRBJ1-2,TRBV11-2,CASSLGRGTLGYGYTF,TGTGCCAGCAGCTTAGGGCGGGGGACCCTTGGCTATGGCTACACCTTC
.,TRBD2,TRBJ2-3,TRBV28,CASSLSPLADPTDTQYF,TGTGCCAGCAGTTTGAGTCCCCTAGCGGACCCCACAGATACGCAGTATTTT
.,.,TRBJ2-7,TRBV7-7,CASSLAEGTPTYEQYF,TGTGCTAGCAGCTTAGCGGAGGGGACTCCTACCTACGAGCAGTACTTC
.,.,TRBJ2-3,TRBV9,CASSVVNTDTQYF,TGTGCCAGCAGCGTAGTAAACACAGATACGCAGTATTTT
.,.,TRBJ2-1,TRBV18,CASSPTRFGDEQFF,TGTGCCAGCTCCCCGACTAGGTTCGGCGATGAGCAGTTCTTC
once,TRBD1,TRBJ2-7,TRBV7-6,CASSEHADRKDYEQYF,TGTGCCAGCAGCGAGCACGCGGACAGGAAGGATTACGAGCAGTACTTC
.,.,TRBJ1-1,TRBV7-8,CASSLEPADTEAFF,TGTGCCAGCAGCTTAGAACCCGCGGACACTGAAGCTTTCTTT
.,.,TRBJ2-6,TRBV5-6,CASSRQGTGANVLTF,TGTGCCAGCAGCCGGCAGGGAACCGGGGCCAACGTCCTGACTTTC
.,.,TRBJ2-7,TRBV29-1,CSAGGGQGSNEQYF,TGCAGCGCGGGGGGGGGACAGGGTTCCAACGAGCAGTACTTC
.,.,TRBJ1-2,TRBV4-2,CASSQDSLNGNYGYTF,TGTGCCAGCAGCCAAGATTCTCTCAACGGGAACTATGGCTACACCTTC
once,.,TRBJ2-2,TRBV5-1,CASSTPQQGGDTGELFF,TGCGCCAGCAGCACACCTCAACAGGGAGGGGACACCGGGGAGCTGTTTTTT
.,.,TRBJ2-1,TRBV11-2,CASSRRGFDEGRFF,TGTGCCAGCAGCCGTCGGGGATTCGACGAAGGGCGGTTCTTC
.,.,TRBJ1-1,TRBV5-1,CASSTSGAHHLNTEAFF,TGCGCCAGCAGCACATCAGGGGCCCATCACCTGAACACTGAAGCTTTCTTT
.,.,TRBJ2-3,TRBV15,CATSRVGRADTQYF,TGTGCCACCAGCAGAGTAGGCAGGGCAGATACGCAGTATTTT
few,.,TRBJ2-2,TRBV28,CASSFTGELFF,TGTGCCAGCAGCTTCACCGGGGAGCTGTTTTTT
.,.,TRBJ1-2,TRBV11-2,CASSLDPGVSAGYTF,TGTGCCAGCAGCTTAGATCCGGGGGTGTCAGCTGGCTACACCTTC
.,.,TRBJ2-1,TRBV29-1,CSVEWANSYNEQFF,TGCAGCGTTGAGTGGGCTAACTCCTACAATGAGCAGTTCTTC
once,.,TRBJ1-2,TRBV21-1,CATLRGQSNYGYTF,TGTGCCACCCTTAGGGGCCAATCTAACTATGGCTACACCTTC
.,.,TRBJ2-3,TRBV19,CASSIQAYTDTQYF,TGTGCCAGTAGTATTCAGGCCTACACAGATACGCAGTATTTT
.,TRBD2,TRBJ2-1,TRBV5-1,CASSGQSSGMNFRGLYNEQFF,TGCGCCAGCAGCGGACAATCTAGCGGGATGAATTTTCGGGGTCTCTACAATGAGCAGTTCTTC
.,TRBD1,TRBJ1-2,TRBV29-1,CSDLGQGLGYGYTF,TGCAGCGACCTCGGACAGGGTTTGGGCTATGGCTACACCTTC
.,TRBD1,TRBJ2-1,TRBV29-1,CSATKPGQGTYNEQFF,TGCAGCGCTACTAAACCGGGACAGGGGACCTACAATGAGCAGTTCTTC
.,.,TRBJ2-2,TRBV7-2,CASSPYPGIGELFF,TGTGCCAGCAGCCCCTACCCGGGGATCGGGGAGCTGTTTTTT
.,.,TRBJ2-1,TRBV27,CASSLITGSNEQFF,TGTGCCAGCAGTCTAATCACAGGTAGTAATGAGCAGTTCTTC
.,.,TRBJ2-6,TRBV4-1,CASSQDQGTGANVLTF,TGCGCCAGCAGCCAGGATCAGGGAACCGGGGCCAACGTCCTGACTTTC
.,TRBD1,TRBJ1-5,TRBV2,CASRETGEQPQHF,TGTGCCAGCAGAGAGACAGGGGAACAGCCCCAGCATTTT
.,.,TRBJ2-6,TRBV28,CASMGGTSGANVLTF,TGTGCCAGCATGGGGGGAACCTCTGGGGCCAACGTCCTGACTTTC
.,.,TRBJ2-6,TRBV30,CAWGGRSGANVLTF,TGTGCCTGGGGGGGGAGAAGTGGGGCCAACGTCCTGACTTTC
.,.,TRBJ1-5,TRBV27,CASSLSPGGFNQPQHF,TGTGCCAGCAGTTTATCCCCTGGAGGGTTCAATCAGCCCCAGCATTTT
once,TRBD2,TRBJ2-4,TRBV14,CASSPGTSWGSKNIQYF,TGTGCCAGCAGCCCCGGGACTAGCTGGGGTTCCAAAAACATTCAGTACTTC
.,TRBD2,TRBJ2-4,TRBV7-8,CASSLDGLAGSSVQYF,TGTGCCAGCAGCTTAGATGGACTAGCGGGAAGCTCCGTTCAGTACTTC
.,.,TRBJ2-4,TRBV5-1,CASGRRNTEVKNIQYF,TGCGCCAGCGGTCGTAGGAACACGGAGGTAAAAAACATTCAGTACTTC
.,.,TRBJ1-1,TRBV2,CASSQIRGNTEAFF,TGTGCCAGCAGTCAGATACGGGGAAACACTGAAGCTTTCTTT